This T cell receptor beta chain was captured by sequencing in a study of OX40 agonist ivuxolimab in advanced cancers. Concerning the study at large: Ivuxolimab was a fully human IgG2 agonistic monoclonal antibody targeting the costimulatory receptor OX40 (CD134). The point of sequencing TCRbeta in the periphery was to test whether ivuxolimab changed TCR sequence diversity and drove clonal T-cell expansion. Patients were allowed to have had prior anti-PD-1, anti-PD-L1 or anti-CTLA-4 therapy, and 40% to 45% of the dose-escalation patients had previously received checkpoint inhibitors. Intravenous ivuxolimab was administered to patients every 2 weeks at six dose levels: 0.01, 0.1, 0.3, 1.5, 3 and 10 mg/kg. Partial responses were achieved by three dose-escalation patients, of whom one had hepatocellular carcinoma and two had cutaneous melanoma. In the dose-escalation cohort, over 65% of patients were male, and the mean age was approximately 55 years, with a range of roughly 20 to 80. The monotherapy dose-escalation portion (N ≈ 52 patients) of the phase I ivuxolimab trial is reported in the paper. Of the approximately 50 dose-escalation patients, hepatocellular carcinoma was present in roughly 19, melanoma in around 15, renal cell carcinoma in 9 and head and neck cancer in 9.

CDR1 and CDR2 are read off the germline V gene as SGHNT and YENEEA. Trimming removed 5 bases from V and 6 bases from J, leaving 14 bases between the germline ends. The CDR3, from cysteine to phenylalanine, totals 13 residues. The DNA shown is the 39-base CDR3, in frame from base 1. Genomic DNA was isolated from the sorted cells so that the TCRbeta CDR3 region could be sequenced. The immunoSEQ Assay was used to sequence the TCRbeta CDR3 regions. TCRdb carries this immuneACCESS record with in-frame sequences only. Its versions omit some clonotypes, under half of them owing to an unresolved V gene in the studies checked, with the rest unexplained. A total of tens of thousands of clones appear in this sample, more than 70% of them only once. 2.2% of the sample lies in the top ten. What the research found in general, with its limitations: After ivuxolimab, CD8+ T cells had more expanded clones than CD4+ T cells on average. The antigen specificity of the peripheral T cells that underwent clonal expansion was not determined. In partial responders in the 0.1-3.0 mg/kg groups, normalized peripheral clonal expansion was found to be among the lowest, especially among CD8+ T cells. Low levels of normalized T-cell clonal expansion were also seen in some patients who did not respond. At doses of 0.1 to 3.0 mg/kg, clonal expansion of both CD4+ and CD8+ T cells in blood was seen between baseline and week 6.

Patients with autoimmune disease history or receiving systemic immunosuppression were excluded from the trial. Peripheral blood for TCR sequencing was collected from all dose cohorts at baseline, on cycle 4 day 1, and on cycle 7 day 1. The samples were drawn from a first-in-human, open-label, multicenter phase I dose-escalation trial of ivuxolimab. Adults with locally advanced or metastatic head and neck squamous cell, hepatocellular, melanoma or renal cell carcinoma were enrolled in the trial. Before TCR sequencing, CD4+ T cells and CD8+ T cells were sorted from peripheral blood as separate populations. On this clone itself: The antigen it binds to is not known. No base-level quality is on record; no much larger clone is a single base apart.

This specimen consisted of CD4+ or CD8+ T cells sorted from blood, obtained in a trial of the OX40 agonist ivuxolimab. The sequence joins TRBV11-3 to TRBJ2-7, with the D gene call left open. The TCR originated in an adult with an advanced solid tumor such as melanoma, head and neck, liver or kidney cancer. CDR3 protein: CASSQLPRSEQYF. The DNA reads as follows: TGTGCCAGCAGCCAACTTCCTAGGTCCGAGCAGTACTTC. Extended through the reference TRBV11-3 and TRBJ2-7 proteins, this CDR3 yields the full variable domain: EAGVVQSPRYKIIEKKQPVAFWCNPISGHNTLYWYLQNLGQGPELLIRYENEEAVDDSQLPKDRFSAERLKGVDSTLKIQPAELGDSAVYLCASSQLPRSEQYFGPGTRLTVT.